This record concerns one T cell receptor beta chain sequence. The data were taken from a study of blood T cell repertoires in COVID-19. Assay used: immunoSEQ multiplex PCR; TCRdb lists only in-frame clones, some missing. This sample carries 170,000 or so clones, 88% of them seen once, and the ten largest clones take less than 8%. The CDR3 loop spans 15 amino acids. Germline V gives CDR1 SGHTS, CDR2 YDEGEE. V shed 4 bases, J shed 1 base, and the junction held 3 bases outside the gene matches. The sample consisted of PBMCs or T cells enriched from blood (not recorded which). The receptor's source is a woman between 45 and 60 years old who had recovered from COVID-19. The rearrangement joins TRBV5-8 to TRBJ1-5, with 9 bases aligning to TRBD1. CDR3 residues: CASSAGTGSNQPQHF. CDR3 nucleotide sequence: TGTGCCAGCAGCGCCGGGACAGGGAGCAATCAGCCCCAGCATTTT.